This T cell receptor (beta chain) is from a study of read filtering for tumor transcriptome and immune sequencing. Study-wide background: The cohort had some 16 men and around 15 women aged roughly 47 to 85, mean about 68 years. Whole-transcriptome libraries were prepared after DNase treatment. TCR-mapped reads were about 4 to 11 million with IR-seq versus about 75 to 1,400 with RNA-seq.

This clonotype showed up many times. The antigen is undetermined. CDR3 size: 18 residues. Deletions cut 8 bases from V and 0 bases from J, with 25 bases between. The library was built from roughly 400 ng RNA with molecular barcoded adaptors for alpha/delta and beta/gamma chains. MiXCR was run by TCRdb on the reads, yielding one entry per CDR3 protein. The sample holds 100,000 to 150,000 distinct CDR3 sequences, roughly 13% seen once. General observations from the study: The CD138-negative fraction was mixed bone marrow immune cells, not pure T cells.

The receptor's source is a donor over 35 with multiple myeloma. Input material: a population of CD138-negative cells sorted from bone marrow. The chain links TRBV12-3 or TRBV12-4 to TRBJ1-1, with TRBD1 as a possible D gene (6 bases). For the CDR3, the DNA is TGTGCCAGCTTGAGGTCACTGTTTAGCGGGACACTGAACACTGAAGCTTTCTTT. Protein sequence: CASLRSLFSGTLNTEAFF.